The next 28 T cell receptor beta chains were all read from a single sample in a study of blood T cell repertoires in COVID-19. Produced via immunoSEQ multiplex PCR; TCRdb's table is partial and in-frame only. The sample includes 130,000 or so clones, approximately 88% of them seen just once. Sequenced material: peripheral blood. The receptors stem from a man in his fifties with acute or convalescent COVID-19.

This rearrangement joins TRBV2 to TRBJ2-6, with D possibly TRBD2 on 5 matching bases. The germline CDR1 and CDR2 sequences are SNHLY and FYNNEI. The CDR3 sequence is 17 residues long. Trimming removed 6 bases from V and 4 bases from J, with 19 bases in between. CDR3 amino acids: CASSGGFGVLGANVLTF. As DNA, the CDR3 is TGTGCCAGCAGCGGCGGGTTTGGGGTACTCGGGGCCAACGTCCTGACTTTC.

The genes are TRBV19 and TRBJ1-1, with D perhaps TRBD1 (6 bases). Germline CDR1 LNHDA, CDR2 SQIVND (reference sequence). Between the trimmed V and J ends, which lost 6 bases and 4 bases, there was a span of 9 bases. This CDR3 contains 12 residues. CDR3 bases: TGTGCCAGTAGACAGGGCGGCACTGAAGCTTTCTTT. It is translated as CASRQGGTEAFF.

The chain links TRBV12-5 to TRBJ2-7, with 7 nucleotides matching TRBD1. The V gene's germline CDR1 is LGHNT and CDR2 FRNRAP. V gave up 0 bases and J gave up 6 bases; unmatched junction bases: 8. This CDR3 contains 15 residues. Written as DNA, the CDR3 is TGTGCTAGTGGTTTGGTCCTCTCACACAGGGGCGAGCAGTACTTC. It specifies CASGLVLSHRGEQYF. The complete variable domain, with remaining parts taken from reference TRBV12-5 and TRBJ2-7, reads DARVTQTPRHKVTEMGQEVTMRCQPILGHNTVFWYRQTMMQGLELLAYFRNRAPLDDSGMPKDRFSAEMPDATLATLKIQPSEPRDSAVYFCASGLVLSHRGEQYFGPGTRLTVT.

Of note for this clone: Additional DNA sequences in this sample encode the identical CDR3. The CDR3: CASSPPGNQPQHF. The DNA of the CDR3 is TGTGCCAGCAGTCCCCCCGGCAATCAGCCCCAGCATTTT. V is TRBV28 and J is TRBJ1-5, with D unresolved. Germline CDR1 reads MDHEN; CDR2 reads SYDVKM. Deletions cut 5 bases from V and 2 bases from J, with 7 bases between. There are 13 residues in the CDR3.

This chain connects TRBV11-2 to TRBJ1-2; 8 bases align to TRBD1. Germline CDR1 and CDR2: SGHAT and FQNNGV. V lost 5 bases, J lost 5 bases, and 10 bases stayed unmatched. This CDR3 has 15 residues. The CDR3 DNA follows: TGTGCCAGCAGCCCCTTCGTGACAGGGGAGTATGGCTACACCTTC. Its protein product is CASSPFVTGEYGYTF.

J is TRBJ1-3 and V is TRBV7-9; D is undetermined. This CDR3 spans 16 amino acids. V was cut by 3 bases and J by 0 bases, with 12 bases left in between. Germline CDR1 reads SEHNR; CDR2 reads FQNEAQ (reference sequence). For the CDR3, the DNA is TGTGCCAGCAGCTTCACTTTCCGGAGCTCTGGAAACACCATATATTTT. This sequence encodes CASSFTFRSSGNTIYF.

V is TRBV3-1 (or the pseudogene TRBV3-2) and J is TRBJ1-4, with 7 bases matching TRBD1. Germline V CDR1 and CDR2: LGHDT, YNNKEL (reference sequence). This CDR3 spans 14 amino acids. V lost 4 bases, J lost 3 bases, and 2 bases stayed unmatched. The CDR3 DNA reads as TGTGCCAGCAGCCTGGGGACAGCTAATGAAAAACTGTTTTTT. Translated: CASSLGTANEKLFF.

In nucleotides, the CDR3 is TGTGCCAGCAGCCAAGATCTTCCGGGGATGGGGACCTACGAGCAGTACTTC. Its protein is CASSQDLPGMGTYEQYF. The chain joins TRBV14 to TRBJ2-7, with D possibly being TRBD2 (5 bases). Germline values: CDR1 SGHDN, CDR2 FVKESK. The V end was cut by 0 bases, the J end by 2 bases, with 17 bases between. The CDR3 runs to 17 residues.

The genes are TRBV18 and TRBJ1-5; a weak D match, TRBD1 (6 bases). Trimming removed 6 bases at V and 4 bases at J, with 13 bases between. Germline assignment: CDR1 KGHSH and CDR2 LQKENI. CDR3 size: 14 residues. The CDR3 loop is CASSRAGVNQPQHF. The DNA for the CDR3 is TGTGCCAGCTCGAGGGCAGGGGTTAATCAGCCCCAGCATTTT.

The chain employs TRBV7-2 and TRBJ2-1; D gene ambiguous. V lost 1 base, J lost 8 bases, and 15 bases lay in between. Per germline, CDR1 SGHTA and CDR2 FQGNSA. The CDR3 is 15 residues long. The chain's CDR3 is CASSLGLDLRYEQFF. The CDR3 DNA follows: TGTGCCAGCAGCTTAGGTCTAGATTTGCGGTATGAGCAGTTCTTC. Based on the CDR3 plus reference TRBV7-2 and TRBJ2-1, the full variable domain is GAGVSQSPSNKVTEKGKDVELRCDPISGHTALYWYRQSLGQGLEFLIYFQGNSAPDKSGLPSDRFSAERTGGSVSTLTIQRTQQEDSAVYLCASSLGLDLRYEQFFGPGTRLTVL.

The rearrangement links TRBV19 to TRBJ2-1, with a tentative D call TRBD2 (6 bases). Germline V gives CDR1 LNHDA, CDR2 SQIVND (reference sequence). The CDR3 covers 14 residues. V was cut by 6 bases and J by 9 bases, with 18 bases left in between. The CDR3 DNA follows: TGTGCCAGTAGGCGTAGCTCAATCGGGGGTGAGCAGTTCTTC. Its translation: CASRRSSIGGEQFF.

This rearrangement joins TRBV11-2 to TRBJ1-1; 8 bases fit TRBD1. Trimming at V came to 6 bases and at J to 3 bases, leaving 3 bases not matched to a gene. The CDR3 spans 13 residues. Germline V gene lookup returns CDR1 SGHAT and CDR2 FQNNGV. The CDR3 protein is CASSLQGDTEAFF. The CDR3 DNA reads TGTGCCAGCAGTTTACAGGGGGACACTGAAGCTTTCTTT.

V usage is TRBV19 and J usage is TRBJ1-5; 9 bases fit TRBD1. Germline CDR1 and CDR2: LNHDA and SQIVND (reference sequence). Trimming cost V 8 bases and J 7 bases; bases outside gene matches: 12. The CDR3 is 15 residues long. The CDR3 sequence is CASAAGTGLWQPQHF. The CDR3 DNA reads TGTGCCAGTGCCGCCGGGACAGGGTTGTGGCAGCCCCAGCATTTT. Combining the CDR3 with reference TRBV19 and TRBJ1-5 gives the whole variable domain DGGITQSPKYLFRKEGQNVTLSCEQNLNHDAMYWYRQDPGQGLRLIYYSQIVNDFQKGDIAEGYSVSREKKESFPLTVTSAQKNPTAFYLCASAAGTGLWQPQHFGDGTRLSIL.

A remark on this clone: One end of the junction fails to match germline, which may point to a read error. The CDR3 loop is CASSPLRTGMNTEAFF. In nucleotides, the CDR3 is TGTGCTAGCAGTCCCCTTAGGACAGGGATGAACACTGAAGCTTTCTTT. The chain joins TRBV28 to TRBJ1-1; 8 bases are shared with TRBD1. Germline lookup yields CDR1 MDHEN and CDR2 SYDVKM. The length of the CDR3 is 16 residues.

This chain links TRBV9 with TRBJ2-4; D perhaps matches TRBD2 (6 bases). From germline, CDR1 is SGDLS and CDR2 YYNGEE. V lost 0 bases to trimming and J lost 9 bases, with 10 bases between them. The CDR3 consists of 13 residues. The CDR3 sequence: CASSVVGGGIQYF. CDR3 DNA sequence: TGTGCCAGCAGCGTAGTGGGGGGAGGCATTCAGTACTTC.

V and J are TRBV15 and TRBJ1-3; TRBD1 aligns across 9 bases. The V gene's germline CDR1 is LNHNV and CDR2 YYDKDF (reference sequence). The CDR3 covers 18 residues. Trimming took 1 base from V and 4 from J; bases not matched to a gene: 11. CDR3 in DNA: TGTGCCACCAGCAGAGCTGGCAGGGGGACAGGGCGGGGAAACACCATATATTTT. Protein product: CATSRAGRGTGRGNTIYF.

The rearrangement links TRBV2 to TRBJ2-7, with 8 bases identical to TRBD1. The CDR3 has 15 residues. V shed 3 bases, J shed 3 bases, and the junction held 7 bases outside the gene matches. Per germline, CDR1 SNHLY and CDR2 FYNNEI. CDR3 in amino acids: CASSDAGGVGYEQYF. The CDR3 DNA reads TGTGCCAGCAGTGACGCAGGGGGCGTGGGCTACGAGCAGTACTTC.

V usage is TRBV16 and J usage is TRBJ2-7; no clear D gene. V shed 2 bases and J shed 4 bases, with 12 bases lying between them. This CDR3 has 14 amino acids. Germline V lookup: CDR1 KGHSY, CDR2 FQNENV. As DNA, the CDR3 is TGTGCCAGCAGCCAACACACGGAGTGGTACGAGCAGTACTTC. Translating gives CASSQHTEWYEQYF.

The gene calls are TRBV6-5 and TRBJ2-7; TRBD1 matches at 9 bases. V shed 7 bases and J 5 bases; nucleotides not matched to a gene: 9. Germline V gene data show CDR1 as MNHEY and CDR2 as SVGAGI. The CDR3 sequence is 14 residues long. The CDR3 bases are TGTGCCAGCACTACGGGACAGGGTTCGCACGAGCAGTACTTC. Its protein is CASTTGQGSHEQYF.

This clone was found a few times. The chain links TRBV28 to TRBJ2-7; tentative D call: TRBD2 (5 bases). The V gene's germline CDR1 is MDHEN and CDR2 SYDVKM. This CDR3 has 13 residues. V lost 7 bases to trimming and J lost 0 bases, with 10 bases between them. The CDR3 DNA follows: TGTGCCAGCACGGGCGGGTACTCCTACGAGCAGTACTTC. Translation gives CASTGGYSYEQYF.

The chain employs TRBV5-4 and TRBJ2-3; D may be TRBD2 (6 bases). Trimming removed 4 bases from V and 0 bases from J, with 9 bases in between. This CDR3 comprises 14 residues. Germline V lookup: CDR1 SGHNT, CDR2 YYREEE (reference sequence). The CDR3 sequence is CASSGGTSTDTQYF. The CDR3 DNA reads as TGTGCCAGCAGCGGCGGGACTAGCACAGATACGCAGTATTTT.

This clone was observed once. This rearrangement joins TRBV5-1 to TRBJ2-2, with a tentative D call TRBD1 (5 bases). The CDR3 length is 15 residues. Trimming stripped 4 bases from V and 1 base from J, with 11 bases between. The germline CDR1 and CDR2 sequences are SGHRS and YFSETQ. The chain's CDR3 is CASSPSTGNTGELFF. The DNA for the CDR3 is TGCGCCAGCAGCCCCTCAACAGGGAACACCGGGGAGCTGTTTTTT.

The V and J genes are TRBV11-1 and TRBJ2-7, with TRBD1 matching over 10 bases. Germline trimming cut 6 bases from V and 6 bases from J; bases unmatched to any gene: 8. The CDR3 is made up of 14 amino acids. Germline CDR1 SGHAT, CDR2 FQDESV (reference sequence). CDR3 sequence (DNA): TGTGCCAGCAGACCGGGACAGGGGTCGGGCGAGCAGTACTTC. It specifies CASRPGQGSGEQYF.

The V and J genes are TRBV11-2 and TRBJ1-1, with TRBD1 as a possible D gene (6 bases). CDR3 length: 15 residues. V lost 1 base and J 5 bases, leaving 14 bases between the germline ends. Per germline, CDR1 SGHAT and CDR2 FQNNGV. Here the CDR3 reads CASSLVAGTRTEAFF. The CDR3 DNA reads as TGTGCCAGCAGCTTAGTGGCCGGGACACGAACTGAAGCTTTCTTT.

On this clone itself: The same CDR3 can be traced to other DNA sequences in this sample. The chain employs TRBV2 and TRBJ2-3, with D perhaps TRBD2 (5 bases). The germline CDR1 and CDR2 sequences are SNHLY and FYNNEI. The CDR3 sequence is 14 residues long. Between the trimmed V and J ends, which lost 7 bases and 1 base, there was a span of 12 bases. The CDR3 DNA reads TGTGCCAGCAAGAGGCTAGCCGGCACAGATACGCAGTATTTT. Translation gives CASKRLAGTDTQYF.

The CDR3 nucleotides read TGTGCCAGCAGCGTAGGGACCGGGACAACATACGAGCAGTACTTC. This encodes CASSVGTGTTYEQYF. The rearrangement links TRBV9 to TRBJ2-7, with D perhaps TRBD1 (6 bases). Germline V lookup: CDR1 SGDLS, CDR2 YYNGEE. Deletions cut 0 bases from V and 4 bases from J, with 14 bases between. The CDR3 has 15 residues.

The chain is built from TRBV29-1 and TRBJ2-2; D gene uncertain. V was pared by 6 bases and J by 0 bases, with 11 bases between. From germline, CDR1 is SQVTM and CDR2 ANQGSEA. This CDR3 region has 14 residues. The CDR3 sequence: CSVVQSSNTGELFF. CDR3 DNA: TGCAGCGTGGTACAGAGCTCGAACACCGGGGAGCTGTTTTTT.

The chain carries TRBV5-1 and TRBJ1-5, with 8 bases fitting TRBD1. The junction had 12 bases not matched to a gene; V was cut back by 4 bases and J by 3 bases. This CDR3 contains 17 residues. Germline CDR1 is SGHRS and CDR2 is YFSETQ. This CDR3 is CASSVRRTGRFNQPQHF. CDR3 coding DNA: TGCGCCAGCAGCGTCCGTAGGACAGGGCGCTTCAATCAGCCCCAGCATTTT.